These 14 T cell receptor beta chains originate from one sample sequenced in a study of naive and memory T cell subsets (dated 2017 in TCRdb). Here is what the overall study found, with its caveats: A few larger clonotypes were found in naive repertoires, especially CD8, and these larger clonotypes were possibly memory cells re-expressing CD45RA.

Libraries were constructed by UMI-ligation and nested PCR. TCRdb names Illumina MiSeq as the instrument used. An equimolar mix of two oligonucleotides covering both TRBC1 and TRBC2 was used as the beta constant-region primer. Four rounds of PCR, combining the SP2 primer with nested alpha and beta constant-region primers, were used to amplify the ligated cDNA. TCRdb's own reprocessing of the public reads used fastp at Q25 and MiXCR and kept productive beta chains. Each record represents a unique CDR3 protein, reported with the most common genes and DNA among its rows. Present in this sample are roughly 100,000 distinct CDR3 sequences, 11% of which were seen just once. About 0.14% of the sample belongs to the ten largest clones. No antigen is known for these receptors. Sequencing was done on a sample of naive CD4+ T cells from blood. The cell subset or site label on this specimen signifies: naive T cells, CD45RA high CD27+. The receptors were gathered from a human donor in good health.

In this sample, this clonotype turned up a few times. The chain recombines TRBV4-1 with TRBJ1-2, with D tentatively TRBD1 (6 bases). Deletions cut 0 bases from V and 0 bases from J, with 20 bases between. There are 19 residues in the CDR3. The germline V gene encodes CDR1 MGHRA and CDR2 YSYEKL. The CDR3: CASSQDGRGAPPSNYGYTF. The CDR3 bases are TGCGCCAGCAGCCAAGATGGAAGGGGGGCCCCCCCTTCTAACTATGGCTACACCTTC.

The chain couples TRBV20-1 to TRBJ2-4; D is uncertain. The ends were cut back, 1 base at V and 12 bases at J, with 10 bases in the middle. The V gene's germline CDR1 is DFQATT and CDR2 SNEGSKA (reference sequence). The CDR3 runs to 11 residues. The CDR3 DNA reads TGCAGTGCTAGAGGCAGGAAGGATCAGTACTTC. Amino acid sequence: CSARGRKDQYF.

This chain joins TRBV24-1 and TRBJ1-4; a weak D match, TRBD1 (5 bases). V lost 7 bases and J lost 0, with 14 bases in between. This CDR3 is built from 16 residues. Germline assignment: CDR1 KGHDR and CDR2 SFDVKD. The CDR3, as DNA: TGTGCCACCAGCGACGGGACGGCTGCAACTAATGAAAAACTGTTTTTT. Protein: CATSDGTAATNEKLFF.

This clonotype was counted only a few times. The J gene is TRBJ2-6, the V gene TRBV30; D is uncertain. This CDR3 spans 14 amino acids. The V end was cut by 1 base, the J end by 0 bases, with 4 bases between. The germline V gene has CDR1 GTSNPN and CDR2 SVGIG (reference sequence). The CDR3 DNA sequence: TGTGCCTGGAGTGGTCTCTCTGGGGCCAACGTCCTGACTTTC. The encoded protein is CAWSGLSGANVLTF.

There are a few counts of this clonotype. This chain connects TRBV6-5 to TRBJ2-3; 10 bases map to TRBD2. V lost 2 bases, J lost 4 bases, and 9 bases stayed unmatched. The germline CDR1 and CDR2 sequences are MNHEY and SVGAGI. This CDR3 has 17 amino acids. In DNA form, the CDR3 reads TGTGCCAGCAGTTACGGTCAGCGGGGGGGCGGACCAGATACGCAGTATTTT. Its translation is CASSYGQRGGGPDTQYF.

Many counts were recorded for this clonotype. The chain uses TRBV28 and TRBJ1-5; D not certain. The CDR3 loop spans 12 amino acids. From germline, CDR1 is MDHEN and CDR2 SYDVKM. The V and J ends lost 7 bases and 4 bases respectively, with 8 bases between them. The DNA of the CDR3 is TGTGCCAGCAATGTGGCAAATCAGCCCCAGCATTTT. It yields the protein CASNVANQPQHF.

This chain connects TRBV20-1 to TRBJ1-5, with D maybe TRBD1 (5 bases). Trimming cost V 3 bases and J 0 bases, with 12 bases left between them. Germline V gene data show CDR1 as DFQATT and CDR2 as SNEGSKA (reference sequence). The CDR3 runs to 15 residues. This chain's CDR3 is CSASPGGPSNQPQHF. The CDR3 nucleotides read TGCAGTGCTAGTCCCGGGGGACCTAGCAATCAGCCCCAGCATTTT.

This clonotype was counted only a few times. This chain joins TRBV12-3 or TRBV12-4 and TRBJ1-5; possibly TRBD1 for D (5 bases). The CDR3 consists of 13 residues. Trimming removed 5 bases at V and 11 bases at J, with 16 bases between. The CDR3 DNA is TGTGCCAGCAGTACGACAGTTATCTGGTCCCAGCATTTT. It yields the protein CASSTTVIWSQHF.

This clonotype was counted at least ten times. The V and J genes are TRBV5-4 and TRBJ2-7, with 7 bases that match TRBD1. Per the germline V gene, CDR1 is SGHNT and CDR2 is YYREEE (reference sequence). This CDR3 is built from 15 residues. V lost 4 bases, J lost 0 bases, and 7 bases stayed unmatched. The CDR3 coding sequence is TGTGCCAGCAGCACGACAGGGCGCACCTCCTACGAGCAGTACTTC. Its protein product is CASSTTGRTSYEQYF.

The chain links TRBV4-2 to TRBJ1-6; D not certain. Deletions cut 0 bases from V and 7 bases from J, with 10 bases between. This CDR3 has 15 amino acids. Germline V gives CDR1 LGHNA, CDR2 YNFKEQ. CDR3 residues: CASSQEVLLNSPLHF. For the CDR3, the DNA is TGTGCCAGCAGCCAAGAAGTCCTGCTAAATTCACCCCTCCACTTT.

CDR3 sequence: CAWGSRPYEQYF. The CDR3 DNA follows: TGTGCCTGGGGGTCCCGTCCCTACGAGCAGTACTTC. This chain joins TRBV30 and TRBJ2-7, with D unclear. The V end lost 5 bases, the J end lost 2 bases, and 10 bases lay between the germline ends. Germline CDR1 is GTSNPN and CDR2 is SVGIG (reference sequence). This CDR3 has 12 amino acids.

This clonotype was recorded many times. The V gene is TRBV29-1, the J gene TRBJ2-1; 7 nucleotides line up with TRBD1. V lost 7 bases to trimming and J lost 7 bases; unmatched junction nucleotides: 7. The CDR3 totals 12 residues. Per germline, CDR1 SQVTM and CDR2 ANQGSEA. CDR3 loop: CSGGDRVNEQFF. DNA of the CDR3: TGCAGCGGAGGGGACAGAGTTAATGAGCAGTTCTTC.

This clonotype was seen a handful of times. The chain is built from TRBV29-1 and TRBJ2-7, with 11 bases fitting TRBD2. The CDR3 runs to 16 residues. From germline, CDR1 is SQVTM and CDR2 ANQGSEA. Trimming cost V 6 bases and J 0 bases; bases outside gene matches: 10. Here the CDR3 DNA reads TGCAGCGTGACCCCGGGACTAGCGGAAAGCTCCTACGAGCAGTACTTC. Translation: CSVTPGLAESSYEQYF.

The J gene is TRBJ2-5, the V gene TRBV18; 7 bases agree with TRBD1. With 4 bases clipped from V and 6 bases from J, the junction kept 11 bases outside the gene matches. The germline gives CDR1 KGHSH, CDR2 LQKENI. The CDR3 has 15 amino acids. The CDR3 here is CASSLPGTDGKTQYF. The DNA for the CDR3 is TGTGCCAGCTCACTCCCGGGGACAGACGGAAAGACCCAGTACTTC. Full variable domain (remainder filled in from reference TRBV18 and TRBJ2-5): NAGVMQNPRHLVRRRGQEARLRCSPMKGHSHVYWYRQLPEEGLKFMVYLQKENIIDESGMPKERFSAEFPKEGPSILRIQQVVRGDSAAYFCASSLPGTDGKTQYFGPGTRLLVL.